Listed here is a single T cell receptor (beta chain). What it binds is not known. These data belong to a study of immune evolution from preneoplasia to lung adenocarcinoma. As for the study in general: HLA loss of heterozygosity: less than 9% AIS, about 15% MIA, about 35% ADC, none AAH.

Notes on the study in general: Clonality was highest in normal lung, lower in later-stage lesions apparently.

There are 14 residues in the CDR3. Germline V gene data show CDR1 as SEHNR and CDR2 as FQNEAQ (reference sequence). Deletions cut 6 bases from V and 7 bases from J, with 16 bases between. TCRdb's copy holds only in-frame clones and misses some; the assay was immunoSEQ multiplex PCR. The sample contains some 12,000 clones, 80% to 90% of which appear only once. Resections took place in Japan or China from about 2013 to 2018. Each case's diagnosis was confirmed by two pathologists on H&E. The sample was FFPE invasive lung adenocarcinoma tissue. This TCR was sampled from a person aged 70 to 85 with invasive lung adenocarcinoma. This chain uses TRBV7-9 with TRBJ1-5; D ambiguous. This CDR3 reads CASSPPGGRQPQHF. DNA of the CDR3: TGTGCCAGCAGTCCCCCGGGAGGGCGGCAGCCCCAGCATTTT.